This T cell receptor (beta chain) was observed in a study of T cell responses to AZD1222 COVID-19 vaccine. CDR3 length equals 14 residues. Sequencing was performed with immunoSEQ multiplex PCR; in TCRdb, only in-frame clones are kept and a portion is missing. This sample yields some 150,000 clones, of which about 95% are seen a single time; around 1.3% belongs to the top ten. The rearrangement joins TRBV21-1 to TRBJ2-7. TRBV21-1 represents a pseudogene. This TCR derives from an adult in good health. Specimen: peripheral blood, collected on day 0 of AZD1222 vaccination. CDR3 protein: CASRGEHRQYEQYV. As DNA, the CDR3 is TGTGCCAGCAGGGGAGAACATCGACAGTACGAGCAGTACGTC.